This is a list of T cell receptor beta chains from one sample in a study of T cell responses to AZD1222 COVID-19 vaccine. Generated by immunoSEQ multiplex PCR, the TCRdb table keeps only in-frame clones and is missing some. The profile shows roughly 96,000 clones, approximately 90% of them singletons. The source was peripheral blood, collected on day 0 of AZD1222 vaccination. The receptors derive from an adult in good health. The CDR3 runs from the conserved cysteine through the conserved F or W. The order of the fields is D gene, J gene, clone size, V gene, CDR3 protein, CDR3 DNA. A D gene is named only where the DNA matches it firmly. A clone size is listed for some rows: how often the clone was seen (once, few, many), or a class if it is expanded.

d_call: -; j_call: TRBJ1-1; clone_size: -; v_call: TRBV4-2; cdr3_aa: CASIRVADHEAFF; cdr3_nt: TGTGCCAGCATACGTGTCGCGGACCATGAAGCTTTCTTT
d_call: TRBD1; j_call: TRBJ1-2; clone_size: -; v_call: TRBV7-9; cdr3_aa: CASSLGQGVYGYTF; cdr3_nt: TGTGCCAGCAGCTTAGGACAGGGGGTCTATGGCTACACCTTC
d_call: TRBD1; j_call: TRBJ1-3; clone_size: -; v_call: TRBV14; cdr3_aa: CASSGGTASGNTIYF; cdr3_nt: TGTGCCAGCAGCGGGGGGACAGCCTCTGGAAACACCATATATTTT
d_call: TRBD1; j_call: TRBJ1-1; clone_size: -; v_call: TRBV5-1; cdr3_aa: CASSLGQGATEAFF; cdr3_nt: TGCGCCAGCAGCTTGGGGCAGGGGGCCACTGAAGCTTTCTTT
d_call: -; j_call: TRBJ1-5; clone_size: -; v_call: TRBV6-2/TRBV6-3; cdr3_aa: CASSYGGVSQPQHF; cdr3_nt: TGTGCCAGCAGTTACGGGGGCGTGTCTCAGCCCCAGCATTTT
d_call: -; j_call: TRBJ2-2; clone_size: -; v_call: TRBV29-1; cdr3_aa: CSVEQRTNTGELFF; cdr3_nt: TGCAGCGTTGAACAGAGGACGAACACCGGGGAGCTGTTTTTT
d_call: -; j_call: TRBJ1-4; clone_size: -; v_call: TRBV19; cdr3_aa: CASSKGGANNEKLFF; cdr3_nt: TGTGCCAGTAGTAAAGGAGGGGCCAATAATGAAAAACTGTTTTTT
d_call: TRBD1; j_call: TRBJ2-3; clone_size: -; v_call: TRBV24-1; cdr3_aa: CATGVGQGATDTQYF; cdr3_nt: TGTGCCACCGGGGTCGGACAGGGGGCTACAGATACGCAGTATTTT
d_call: -; j_call: TRBJ1-6; clone_size: -; v_call: TRBV5-8; cdr3_aa: CASSLPNSPLHF; cdr3_nt: TGTGCCAGCAGCTTACCCAATTCACCCCTCCACTTT
d_call: TRBD2; j_call: TRBJ2-3; clone_size: once; v_call: TRBV14; cdr3_aa: CATLGLGGGPDTQYF; cdr3_nt: TGTGCCACACTGGGGCTGGGCGGGGGTCCAGATACGCAGTATTTT
d_call: -; j_call: TRBJ1-1; clone_size: -; v_call: TRBV30; cdr3_aa: CAWSWGNTEAFF; cdr3_nt: TGTGCCTGGAGTTGGGGAAACACTGAAGCTTTCTTT
d_call: TRBD1; j_call: TRBJ2-7; clone_size: -; v_call: TRBV20-1; cdr3_aa: CRADRAYEQYF; cdr3_nt: TGCAGGGCGGACAGGGCCTACGAGCAGTACTTC
d_call: -; j_call: TRBJ1-2; clone_size: -; v_call: TRBV5-6; cdr3_aa: CASSLTVFVGYTF; cdr3_nt: TGTGCCAGCAGCCTTACAGTCTTCGTTGGCTACACCTTC
d_call: -; j_call: TRBJ1-2; clone_size: -; v_call: TRBV29-1; cdr3_aa: CSVDTTFSGYYGYTF; cdr3_nt: TGCAGCGTTGATACTACGTTTTCCGGGTATTATGGCTACACCTTC
d_call: -; j_call: TRBJ1-4; clone_size: -; v_call: TRBV10-3; cdr3_aa: CAISASQGREEKLFF; cdr3_nt: TGTGCCATCAGTGCATCCCAGGGAAGAGAGGAAAAACTGTTTTTT
d_call: TRBD1; j_call: TRBJ1-5; clone_size: -; v_call: TRBV7-2; cdr3_aa: CASNDRGNQPQHF; cdr3_nt: TGTGCCAGCAACGACAGGGGAAACCAGCCCCAGCATTTT
d_call: -; j_call: TRBJ2-2; clone_size: -; v_call: TRBV2; cdr3_aa: CASTRGSTNTGELFF; cdr3_nt: TGTGCCAGCACCCGGGGGTCAACGAACACCGGGGAGCTGTTTTTT
d_call: TRBD1; j_call: TRBJ1-6; clone_size: once; v_call: TRBV10-3; cdr3_aa: CAISTTGGNSPLHF; cdr3_nt: TGTGCCATCAGCACCACAGGGGGCAATTCACCCCTCCACTTT
d_call: -; j_call: TRBJ1-5; clone_size: -; v_call: TRBV6-1; cdr3_aa: CASSDRTAGQPQHF; cdr3_nt: TGTGCCAGCAGTGACCGGACAGCGGGACAGCCCCAGCATTTT
d_call: TRBD1; j_call: TRBJ2-3; clone_size: -; v_call: TRBV2; cdr3_aa: CASNRQGGVDTQYF; cdr3_nt: TGTGCCAGCAACCGACAGGGTGGGGTGGATACGCAGTATTTT
d_call: TRBD2; j_call: TRBJ2-3; clone_size: -; v_call: TRBV7-3; cdr3_aa: CASSSGLAGTDTQYF; cdr3_nt: TGTGCCAGCAGCTCGGGACTAGCGGGAACAGATACGCAGTATTTT
d_call: -; j_call: TRBJ2-7; clone_size: -; v_call: TRBV28; cdr3_aa: CASSQFPYEQYF; cdr3_nt: TGTGCCAGCAGTCAGTTCCCCTACGAGCAGTACTTC
d_call: TRBD2; j_call: TRBJ2-7; clone_size: -; v_call: TRBV7-9; cdr3_aa: CASSAGLAGGDYEQYF; cdr3_nt: TGTGCCAGCAGCGCCGGACTAGCGGGGGGTGACTACGAGCAGTACTTC
d_call: -; j_call: TRBJ1-6; clone_size: -; v_call: TRBV15; cdr3_aa: CATSRSNGGYNSPLHF; cdr3_nt: TGTGCCACCAGCAGATCAAACGGGGGCTATAATTCACCCCTCCACTTT
d_call: TRBD1; j_call: TRBJ1-3; clone_size: -; v_call: TRBV19; cdr3_aa: CASSMGQAHSGNTIYF; cdr3_nt: TGTGCCAGTAGTATGGGACAGGCCCACTCTGGAAACACCATATATTTT
d_call: -; j_call: TRBJ2-5; clone_size: -; v_call: TRBV27; cdr3_aa: CASSSSTDEETQYF; cdr3_nt: TGTGCCAGCAGTTCCTCGACGGACGAAGAGACCCAGTACTTC
d_call: -; j_call: TRBJ1-3; clone_size: -; v_call: TRBV30; cdr3_aa: CAWSATGLSGNTIYF; cdr3_nt: TGTGCCTGGAGTGCGACTGGGCTCTCTGGAAACACCATATATTTT
d_call: -; j_call: TRBJ1-2; clone_size: -; v_call: TRBV5-5; cdr3_aa: CASSSERFDSYGYTF; cdr3_nt: TGTGCCAGCAGCTCCGAGCGGTTCGACTCCTATGGCTACACCTTC
d_call: -; j_call: TRBJ2-2; clone_size: -; v_call: TRBV27; cdr3_aa: CASSLAGSGPGELFF; cdr3_nt: TGTGCCAGCAGTTTAGCAGGGAGTGGGCCCGGGGAGCTGTTTTTT
d_call: -; j_call: TRBJ1-6; clone_size: -; v_call: TRBV28; cdr3_aa: CASKNYVGVSPLHF; cdr3_nt: TGTGCCAGCAAAAACTATGTGGGGGTATCACCCCTCCACTTT
d_call: -; j_call: TRBJ2-3; clone_size: -; v_call: TRBV5-5; cdr3_aa: CASLAPPGDTQYF; cdr3_nt: TGTGCCAGCCTGGCTCCCCCCGGAGATACGCAGTATTTT
d_call: -; j_call: TRBJ1-5; clone_size: -; v_call: TRBV19; cdr3_aa: CASNRGQPNQPQHF; cdr3_nt: TGTGCCAGTAACCGTGGACAGCCAAATCAGCCCCAGCATTTT
d_call: -; j_call: TRBJ1-2; clone_size: -; v_call: TRBV13; cdr3_aa: CASSLRGNGYTF; cdr3_nt: TGTGCCAGCAGCTTACGGGGCAATGGCTACACCTTC
d_call: TRBD1; j_call: TRBJ1-2; clone_size: -; v_call: TRBV28; cdr3_aa: CASSLGQAPGGYTF; cdr3_nt: TGTGCCAGCAGTTTAGGACAGGCCCCGGGGGGCTACACCTTC
d_call: -; j_call: TRBJ2-1; clone_size: -; v_call: TRBV19; cdr3_aa: CASSDHSAGSGNEQFF; cdr3_nt: TGTGCCAGTAGTGACCATAGCGCCGGTTCGGGCAATGAGCAGTTCTTC
d_call: -; j_call: TRBJ1-4; clone_size: -; v_call: TRBV5-1; cdr3_aa: CASRAGGSNEKLFF; cdr3_nt: TGCGCCAGCCGCGCGGGGGGGTCTAATGAAAAACTGTTTTTT
d_call: -; j_call: TRBJ2-1; clone_size: -; v_call: TRBV25-1; cdr3_aa: CASSDRAQNPEQFF; cdr3_nt: TGTGCCAGCAGTGATCGAGCACAGAACCCTGAGCAGTTCTTC
d_call: -; j_call: TRBJ1-2; clone_size: -; v_call: TRBV18; cdr3_aa: CASSPGQLHGYTF; cdr3_nt: TGTGCCAGCTCACCCGGACAGTTGCATGGCTACACCTTC
d_call: -; j_call: TRBJ2-7; clone_size: few; v_call: TRBV27; cdr3_aa: CASSLSRSGTGGQYF; cdr3_nt: TGTGCCAGCAGTTTATCGAGGTCGGGGACCGGCGGGCAGTACTTC
d_call: -; j_call: TRBJ1-1; clone_size: -; v_call: TRBV4-2; cdr3_aa: CASSQDLAGMNTEAFF; cdr3_nt: TGTGCCAGCAGCCAAGATCTGGCAGGTATGAACACTGAAGCTTTCTTT
d_call: TRBD2; j_call: TRBJ2-7; clone_size: few; v_call: TRBV2; cdr3_aa: CASRTSGSYEQYF; cdr3_nt: TGTGCCAGCCGGACTAGCGGTTCCTACGAGCAGTACTTC
d_call: -; j_call: TRBJ1-6; clone_size: -; v_call: TRBV7-2; cdr3_aa: CASSPRGSNSPLHF; cdr3_nt: TGTGCCAGCAGCCCCCGGGGGAGTAATTCACCCCTCCACTTT
d_call: -; j_call: TRBJ2-2; clone_size: -; v_call: TRBV18; cdr3_aa: CASSPPSGTGELFF; cdr3_nt: TGTGCCAGCTCACCACCTTCAGGCACCGGGGAGCTGTTTTTT
d_call: -; j_call: TRBJ1-4; clone_size: -; v_call: TRBV2; cdr3_aa: CASSEYDEKLFF; cdr3_nt: TGTGCCAGCAGTGAATATGATGAAAAACTGTTTTTT
d_call: -; j_call: TRBJ2-1; clone_size: -; v_call: TRBV7-2; cdr3_aa: CASSFLGVSSYNEQFF; cdr3_nt: TGTGCCAGCAGCTTTTTAGGAGTAAGCTCCTACAATGAGCAGTTCTTC
d_call: -; j_call: TRBJ1-1; clone_size: few; v_call: TRBV11-1; cdr3_aa: CASNHGWDTEAFF; cdr3_nt: TGTGCCAGCAATCACGGGTGGGACACTGAAGCTTTCTTT
d_call: -; j_call: TRBJ2-2; clone_size: -; v_call: TRBV3-1/TRBV3-2; cdr3_aa: CASSRRPAGQENTGELFF; cdr3_nt: TGTGCCAGCAGCCGAAGACCCGCTGGCCAGGAGAACACCGGGGAGCTGTTTTTT
d_call: -; j_call: TRBJ1-1; clone_size: once; v_call: TRBV12-5; cdr3_aa: CASGLVGGPNTEAFF; cdr3_nt: TGTGCTAGTGGTTTGGTGGGGGGGCCCAACACTGAAGCTTTCTTT
d_call: -; j_call: TRBJ1-6; clone_size: -; v_call: TRBV7-2; cdr3_aa: CASSLELPQGQNSPLHF; cdr3_nt: TGTGCCAGCAGCTTAGAGCTCCCACAGGGTCAAAATTCACCCCTCCACTTT
d_call: -; j_call: TRBJ1-5; clone_size: once; v_call: TRBV19; cdr3_aa: CASSITSNQPQHF; cdr3_nt: TGTGCCAGTAGTATAACTAGCAATCAGCCCCAGCATTTT
d_call: -; j_call: TRBJ1-4; clone_size: -; v_call: TRBV19; cdr3_aa: CASSLGIPYDEKLFF; cdr3_nt: TGTGCCAGTAGCCTGGGTATACCTTATGATGAAAAACTGTTTTTT